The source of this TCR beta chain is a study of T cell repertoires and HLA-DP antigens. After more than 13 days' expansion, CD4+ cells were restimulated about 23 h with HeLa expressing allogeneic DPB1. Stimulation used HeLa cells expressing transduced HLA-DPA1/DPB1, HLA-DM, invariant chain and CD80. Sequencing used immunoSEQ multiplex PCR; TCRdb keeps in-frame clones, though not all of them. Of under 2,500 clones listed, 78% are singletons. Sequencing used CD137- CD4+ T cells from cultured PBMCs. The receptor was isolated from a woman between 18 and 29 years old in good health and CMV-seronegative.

CDR3 coding DNA: TGTGCCAGCAGATTAGCGGGGTTACTTTACGAGCAGTACTTC. It translates to CASRLAGLLYEQYF. This chain joins TRBV6-5 and TRBJ2-7, with 8 bases aligning to TRBD2. Per germline, CDR1 MNHEY and CDR2 SVGAGI. J was trimmed by 4 bases and V by 6 bases; bases with no gene match: 8. The CDR3 is made up of 14 amino acids.